The 21 T cell receptor beta chains listed next were all sequenced from one sample in a study of blood T cell repertoires in COVID-19. The method was immunoSEQ multiplex PCR; TCRdb's version includes in-frame clones alone and lacks a portion of them. The sample consists of more than 65,000 clones, 80% to 85% of them appearing once. The material sequenced was peripheral blood. These receptors all stem from an elderly woman with acute or convalescent COVID-19.

The CDR3 is CSASPGQSDYGYTF. CDR3 bases: TGCAGCGCATCCCCCGGACAGAGCGACTATGGCTACACCTTC. The V and J genes are TRBV29-1 and TRBJ1-2; D is possibly TRBD1 (6 bases). The CDR3 consists of 14 residues. The V gene's germline CDR1 is SQVTM and CDR2 ANQGSEA. V was clipped by 7 bases and J by 3 bases, with 18 bases between them. Full variable domain (outside the CDR3, taken from reference TRBV29-1 and TRBJ1-2): SAVISQKPSRDICQRGTSLTIQCQVDSQVTMMFWYRQQPGQSLTLIATANQGSEATYESGFVIDKFPISRPNLTFSTLTVSNMSPEDSSIYLCSASPGQSDYGYTFGSGTRLTVV.

V usage is TRBV5-1 and J usage is TRBJ1-1; possible D gene TRBD1, 6 bases. Germline-derived CDR1 and CDR2 are SGHRS and YFSETQ. The CDR3 sequence is 15 residues long. V lost 4 bases, J lost 5 bases, and 18 bases lay in between. The CDR3 sequence: CASSPLGGGDTEAFF. The CDR3 DNA reads TGCGCCAGCAGCCCGCTAGGCGGGGGCGATACTGAAGCTTTCTTT. Filled out from reference TRBV5-1 and TRBJ1-1, the complete variable domain reads KAGVTQTPRYLIKTRGQQVTLSCSPISGHRSVSWYQQTPGQGLQFLFEYFSETQRNKGNFPGRFSGRQFSNSRSEMNVSTLELGDSALYLCASSPLGGGDTEAFFGQGTRLTVV.

This sequence joins TRBV21-1 and TRBJ2-1; the DNA was not used to check the table's D call, TRBD2. TRBV21-1 is a pseudogene. The CDR3 runs 16 residues. Here the CDR3 DNA reads TGTGCCAGCAGCGGTTCGACTAGCGGGGGTTACAATGAGCAGTTCTTC. As protein: CASSGSTSGGYNEQFF.

The chain uses TRBV5-1 and TRBJ1-5, with D possibly TRBD1 on 5 matching bases. The V and J ends lost 2 bases and 2 bases respectively, with 17 bases between them. The germline CDR1 and CDR2 sequences are SGHRS and YFSETQ. This CDR3 is built from 17 residues. CDR3 in amino acids: CASSFLVGGVGNQPQHF. The CDR3 DNA reads as TGCGCCAGCAGCTTCTTGGTGGGGGGTGTGGGCAATCAGCCCCAGCATTTT.

This chain links TRBV11-2 with TRBJ1-6; D may be TRBD1 (5 bases). CDR1 is SGHAT, CDR2 FQNNGV, per germline. The germline V and J ends were trimmed by 5 bases and 0 bases, with 14 bases remaining between them. The CDR3 has 17 residues. The CDR3 loop is CASSPQGVGSYNSPLHF. For the CDR3, the DNA is TGTGCCAGCAGCCCCCAAGGGGTAGGCTCCTATAATTCACCCCTCCACTTT.

The chain recombines TRBV19 with TRBJ1-1; the D is unclear. The germline V gene encodes CDR1 LNHDA and CDR2 SQIVND (reference sequence). This CDR3 spans 13 amino acids. V dropped 1 base and J dropped 6 bases, with 9 bases sitting between them. CDR3 DNA: TGTGCCAGTAGTATAGCCGGGGTGGCTGAAGCTTTCTTT. Protein sequence: CASSIAGVAEAFF.

Note on this clone: At one of its ends the junction is not consistent with the germline gene, which may arise from a read error. The rearrangement joins TRBV4-1 to TRBJ1-4; D unresolved. The germline V gene encodes CDR1 MGHRA and CDR2 YSYEKL. The CDR3 is 15 amino acids. This CDR3 reads CASSQEKRPKEKLFF. The CDR3 DNA reads TGCGCCAGCAGCCAAGAGAAGCGACCTAAGGAAAAACTGTTTTTT.

The gene calls are TRBV14 and TRBJ2-7, with TRBD2 as a possible D gene (6 bases). V was pared by 4 bases and J by 7 bases, with 14 bases between. From germline, CDR1 is SGHDN and CDR2 FVKESK. The CDR3 consists of 13 residues. The CDR3 reads CASSLPGRYEQYF. The CDR3 DNA reads as TGTGCCAGCAGCCTGCCAGGGAGGTATGAGCAGTACTTC.

J is TRBJ1-4 and V is TRBV12-5, with 7 bases aligning to TRBD1. V lost 6 bases to trimming and J lost 3 bases; unmatched junction nucleotides: 7. The CDR3 spans 15 residues. Per the germline V gene, CDR1 is LGHNT and CDR2 is FRNRAP. This CDR3 is CASGNDRAANEKLFF. The CDR3 DNA sequence: TGTGCTAGTGGGAATGACAGGGCGGCTAATGAAAAACTGTTTTTT.

J is TRBJ1-4 and V is TRBV19, with 7 bases fitting TRBD1. Germline V lookup: CDR1 LNHDA, CDR2 SQIVND (reference sequence). V dropped 6 bases and J dropped 5; count of bases not matched to a gene: 9. The CDR3 loop spans 15 amino acids. The CDR3 region is CASRLAGQTNEKLFF. CDR3 DNA: TGTGCCAGTAGACTAGCGGGACAGACAAATGAAAAACTGTTTTTT.

The chain recombines TRBV6-5 with TRBJ2-7; TRBD1 aligns across 12 bases. After removal of 2 bases from V and 5 bases from J, the junction contained 1 base not matched to a gene. The CDR3 is 14 amino acids. Germline lookup yields CDR1 MNHEY and CDR2 SVGAGI. CDR3 region: CASSYRDRGHEQYF. CDR3 nucleotide sequence: TGTGCCAGCAGTTACCGGGACAGGGGGCACGAGCAGTACTTC.

This chain uses TRBV18 with TRBJ2-7, with D perhaps matching TRBD1 (6 bases). The CDR3 extends over 12 amino acids. Germline CDR1 KGHSH, CDR2 LQKENI. Trimming pared 2 bases from V and 12 bases from J, leaving 14 bases between. CDR3 nucleotides: TGTGCCAGCTCACCATCGGGGCAGGGGCCGTACTTC. It yields the protein CASSPSGQGPYF.

V usage is TRBV5-6 and J usage is TRBJ1-1; D uncertain. Germline V gene lookup returns CDR1 SGHDT and CDR2 YYEEEE. CDR3 length equals 15 residues. Trimming took off 2 bases at V and 1 base at J, with 12 bases between the two ends. The CDR3 nucleotides read TGTGCCAGCAGCTTATATTCACTATCGAACACTGAAGCTTTCTTT. Translation gives CASSLYSLSNTEAFF. Full variable domain (remainder filled in from reference TRBV5-6 and TRBJ1-1): DAGVTQSPTHLIKTRGQQVTLRCSPKSGHDTVSWYQQALGQGPQFIFQYYEEEERQRGNFPDRFSGHQFPNYSSELNVNALLLGDSALYLCASSLYSLSNTEAFFGQGTRLTVV.

The chain joins TRBV9 to TRBJ2-3, with D perhaps matching TRBD1 (5 bases). The CDR3 spans 16 residues. V was trimmed by 0 bases and J by 5 bases, leaving 16 bases between them. Germline V gene sequence: CDR1 SGDLS, CDR2 YYNGEE. The CDR3 region is CASSVGTGVPGDTQYF. CDR3 DNA: TGTGCCAGCAGCGTAGGAACAGGCGTCCCGGGAGATACGCAGTATTTT.

This clone was picked up one time. The chain combines TRBV11-3 with TRBJ2-2; D remains ambiguous. Germline V lookup: CDR1 SGHNT, CDR2 YENEEA. Trimming removed 5 bases at V and 3 bases at J, with 10 bases between. This CDR3 is 14 amino acids long. The CDR3 region is CASSPPGYTGELFF. The CDR3 DNA reads as TGTGCCAGCAGCCCCCCGGGTTACACCGGGGAGCTGTTTTTT.

Only one count was recorded for this clone. V usage is TRBV7-8 and J usage is TRBJ1-2, with D uncertain. The CDR3 is 16 amino acids. CDR1 and CDR2 (germline): SGHVS, FQNEAQ. V was trimmed by 1 base and J by 0 bases, leaving 12 bases between them. CDR3 region: CASSLVAGSANYGYTF. In DNA, the CDR3 is TGTGCCAGCAGCTTAGTCGCAGGTTCTGCTAACTATGGCTACACCTTC.

V and J are TRBV27 and TRBJ2-3; 7 nucleotides agree with TRBD1. The length of the CDR3 is 18 residues. The germline V gene encodes CDR1 MNHEY and CDR2 SMNVEV (reference sequence). V shed 6 bases and J 0 bases; nucleotides not matched to a gene: 15. The CDR3 DNA reads TGTGCCAGCAGCCGCTACCTAATGACGGGACAGAGCACAGATACGCAGTATTTT. Translation: CASSRYLMTGQSTDTQYF.

This sequence joins TRBV4-2 and TRBJ2-1; possible D gene TRBD2, 6 bases. V lost 1 base to trimming and J lost 0 bases, with 10 bases between them. Germline-derived CDR1 and CDR2 are LGHNA and YNFKEQ. The CDR3 is 16 residues long. CDR3 DNA sequence: TGTGCCAGCAGCCAAGGCCGGGGAGGCTCCTACAATGAGCAGTTCTTC. Translating gives CASSQGRGGSYNEQFF.

The chain links TRBV5-4 to TRBJ2-3; D might be TRBD1 (6 bases). The germline CDR1 and CDR2 sequences are SGHNT and YYREEE (reference sequence). The CDR3 contains 15 residues. Trimming stripped 4 bases from V and 5 bases from J, with 17 bases between. CDR3 in amino acids: CASSPDRSRVDTQYF. The CDR3 coding sequence is TGTGCCAGCAGCCCTGACAGGTCGAGAGTAGATACGCAGTATTTT. Variable domain in full (rest from reference TRBV5-4 and TRBJ2-3): ETGVTQSPTHLIKTRGQQVTLRCSSQSGHNTVSWYQQALGQGPQFIFQYYREEENGRGNFPPRFSGLQFPNYSSELNVNALELDDSALYLCASSPDRSRVDTQYFGPGTRLTVL.

This CDR3 is CASSVGGGGATNEKLFF. Here the CDR3 DNA reads TGTGCCAGCAGCGTAGGAGGAGGGGGGGCAACTAATGAAAAACTGTTTTTT. This chain uses TRBV9 with TRBJ1-4; perhaps TRBD1 as D (6 bases). This CDR3 spans 17 amino acids. Per the germline V gene, CDR1 is SGDLS and CDR2 is YYNGEE. The ends were cut back, 0 bases at V and 0 bases at J, with 12 bases in the middle.

V gene TRBV19 combines with J gene TRBJ2-5; 7 positions match TRBD1. The CDR3 contains 15 residues. Trimming removed 5 bases from V and 5 bases from J; junction bases left unmatched: 11. Germline V gene data show CDR1 as LNHDA and CDR2 as SQIVND (reference sequence). The CDR3 protein is CASSRRPTGLETQYF. CDR3 in DNA: TGTGCCAGTAGTCGGAGGCCGACAGGGCTGGAGACCCAGTACTTC.